A single sample gave rise to the 26 T cell receptor beta chains below, sequenced in a study of blood T cell repertoires in COVID-19. The repertoire was sequenced with immunoSEQ multiplex PCR; TCRdb's copy has only in-frame clones and lacks some. The data show about 240,000 clones, approximately 83% seen once. Source material: PBMCs or T cells enriched from blood (not recorded which). The origin of the receptors is a woman aged 40 to 49 with acute COVID-19.

Comments on this clone: Mismatch with germline at one junction end may stem from a read error. The chain combines TRBV11-2 with TRBJ2-1; D gene ambiguous. This CDR3 spans 15 amino acids. The germline CDR1 and CDR2 sequences are SGHAT and FQNNGV. The DNA of the CDR3 is TGTGCCAGCAGGTTAGAGGCTTCCTCCTACAATGAGCAGTTCTTC. Its translation is CASRLEASSYNEQFF. Full variable domain (missing parts from reference TRBV11-2 and TRBJ2-1): EAGVAQSPRYKIIEKRQSVAFWCNPISGHATLYWYQQILGQGPKLLIQFQNNGVVDDSQLPKDRFSAERLKGVDSTLKIQPAKLEDSAVYLCASRLEASSYNEQFFGPGTRLTVL.

The V and J genes are TRBV5-1 and TRBJ2-2; 14 bases are shared with TRBD2. This CDR3 is built from 17 residues. After removal of 4 bases from V and 5 bases from J, the junction contained 7 bases not matched to a gene. The germline V gene has CDR1 SGHRS and CDR2 YFSETQ. CDR3 sequence reads: CASSSGTSGGGTGELFF. The CDR3 bases are TGCGCCAGCAGCAGCGGGACTAGCGGGGGTGGTACCGGGGAGCTGTTTTTT.

In regard to this clone: The same CDR3 also results from other DNA sequences found in this sample. The CDR3 DNA reads as TGTGCTAGTGGTTTCCAAGGGGGAGATACGCAGTATTTT. The encoded protein is CASGFQGGDTQYF. The rearrangement links TRBV12-5 to TRBJ2-3; a possible D gene is TRBD1 (6 bases). V lost 3 bases to trimming and J lost 5 bases, with 9 bases between them. Germline CDR1 LGHNT, CDR2 FRNRAP. This CDR3 is 13 amino acids long. Full variable domain (outside the CDR3, taken from reference TRBV12-5 and TRBJ2-3): DARVTQTPRHKVTEMGQEVTMRCQPILGHNTVFWYRQTMMQGLELLAYFRNRAPLDDSGMPKDRFSAEMPDATLATLKIQPSEPRDSAVYFCASGFQGGDTQYFGPGTRLTVL.

The V and J genes are TRBV7-9 and TRBJ1-5, with a possible D match to TRBD1 (5 bases). Germline CDR1 SEHNR, CDR2 FQNEAQ (reference sequence). The CDR3 contains 17 residues. Deletions cut 2 bases from V and 5 bases from J, with 19 bases between. CDR3 bases: TGTGCCAGCAGCTTAACGGGGAGGGGAAAATTTCATCAGCCCCAGCATTTT. Translation gives CASSLTGRGKFHQPQHF.

This chain joins TRBV11-3 and TRBJ2-1, with 12 positions matching TRBD1. Looked up from germline, CDR1 is SGHNT and CDR2 is YENEEA. V gave up 5 bases and J gave up 5 bases; unmatched junction bases: 10. This CDR3 region has 17 residues. CDR3 DNA: TGTGCCAGCAGCCCCAGGGACAGGGGGCGTATGGACAATGAGCAGTTCTTC. It specifies CASSPRDRGRMDNEQFF.

The chain links TRBV19 to TRBJ1-5; D uncertain. V shed 5 bases and J shed 2 bases, with 16 bases lying between them. The CDR3 sequence is 16 residues long. Germline assignment: CDR1 LNHDA and CDR2 SQIVND (reference sequence). The chain's CDR3 is CASSPRPSQGNQPQHF. The CDR3 bases are TGTGCCAGTAGTCCTCGGCCGAGCCAGGGCAATCAGCCCCAGCATTTT.

The chain is built from TRBV19 and TRBJ2-2; D may be TRBD2 (6 bases). Germline V gene data show CDR1 as LNHDA and CDR2 as SQIVND (reference sequence). Trimming left V 4 bases short and J 2 bases short, with 11 bases between. The CDR3 loop spans 15 amino acids. This chain's CDR3 is CASSTGLLNTGELFF. The DNA for the CDR3 is TGTGCCAGTAGTACCGGACTACTTAACACCGGGGAGCTGTTTTTT.

The chain combines TRBV18 with TRBJ2-2; D is perhaps TRBD1 (5 bases). The V and J ends lost 2 bases and 3 bases respectively, with 13 bases between them. The CDR3 spans 16 residues. Per germline, CDR1 KGHSH and CDR2 LQKENI. In nucleotides, the CDR3 is TGTGCCAGCTCACCAGGGGCCCACCTAGACACCGGGGAGCTGTTTTTT. It yields the protein CASSPGAHLDTGELFF.

This chain uses TRBV2 with TRBJ2-7, with TRBD1 matching over 8 bases. J lost 0 bases, V lost 10 bases, and 11 bases had no gene match. CDR3 length: 15 amino acids. The germline CDR1 and CDR2 sequences are SNHLY and FYNNEI. CDR3 loop: CATRVGTGASYEQYF. The DNA of the CDR3 is TGTGCCACCAGGGTAGGGACAGGAGCCTCCTACGAGCAGTACTTC.

About this clone: The DNA is omitted, as the CDR3 cannot be located on it reliably, and the CDR3 follows TCRdb's listing. V and J are TRBV21-1 and TRBJ2-1; TRBD1 is the table's D call, not checked against the DNA. TRBV21-1 corresponds to a pseudogene. Both ends counted, the CDR3 spans 16 residues. CDR3 sequence reads: CASSKVGRGISNEQFF.

The chain employs TRBV30 and TRBJ1-5, with D perhaps matching TRBD1 (6 bases). This CDR3 is 14 amino acids long. Germline V gene lookup returns CDR1 GTSNPN and CDR2 SVGIG (reference sequence). V lost 1 base and J 2 bases, leaving 9 bases between the germline ends. CDR3 bases: TGTGCCTGGAGTGCAGGGGAAGGCAATCAGCCCCAGCATTTT. This codes for CAWSAGEGNQPQHF. The complete variable domain, with remaining parts taken from reference TRBV30 and TRBJ1-5, reads SQTIHQWPATLVQPVGSPLSLECTVEGTSNPNLYWYRQAAGRGLQLLFYSVGIGQISSEVPQNLSASRPQDRQFILSSKKLLLSDSGFYLCAWSAGEGNQPQHFGDGTRLSIL.

The chain is built from TRBV5-1 and TRBJ1-4; TRBD1 aligns across 7 bases. CDR1 and CDR2 from the germline V gene are SGHRS and YFSETQ. V gave up 0 bases and J gave up 5 bases; unmatched junction bases: 7. The CDR3 is made up of 16 amino acids. In DNA, the CDR3 is TGCGCCAGCAGCTTGGTGACCGGGACAGAGAATGAAAAACTGTTTTTT. Translating it yields CASSLVTGTENEKLFF.

The chain carries TRBV13 and TRBJ2-1; 12 bases agree with TRBD1. Germline CDR1 and CDR2: PRHDT and FYEKMQ (reference sequence). Trimming at V came to 5 bases and at J to 3 bases, leaving 8 bases not matched to a gene. This CDR3 contains 17 residues. The CDR3 loop is CASSLPGTGGNYNEQFF. The CDR3 nucleotides are TGTGCCAGCAGCCTACCCGGGACAGGGGGCAACTACAATGAGCAGTTCTTC.

The chain carries TRBV11-2 and TRBJ2-1, with a tentative D call TRBD1 (5 bases). The CDR3 spans 12 residues. Trimming took off 8 bases at V and 4 bases at J, with 9 bases between the two ends. Germline V gene lookup returns CDR1 SGHAT and CDR2 FQNNGV. The CDR3, as DNA: TGTGCCAGCCGCAGGGAATACAATGAGCAGTTCTTC. Its translation is CASRREYNEQFF.

J is TRBJ1-2 and V is TRBV10-2; 7 positions agree with TRBD1. V was pared by 5 bases and J by 6 bases, with 6 bases of the junction left unmatched. The germline V gene has CDR1 WSHSY and CDR2 SAAADI. The CDR3 extends over 13 amino acids. CDR3 amino acids: CASSRDRVDGYTF. DNA of the CDR3: TGCGCCAGCAGTAGAGACAGGGTGGATGGCTACACCTTC.

This rearrangement joins TRBV6-4 to TRBJ1-2, with 7 bases fitting TRBD1. The junction had 12 bases not matched to a gene; V was cut back by 0 bases and J by 2 bases. In germline, CDR1 is MRHNA, CDR2 SNTAGT. CDR3 length: 18 residues. CDR3 loop: CASSDSRARGQENYGYTF. Here the CDR3 DNA reads TGTGCCAGCAGTGACTCGAGAGCCCGAGGACAGGAAAACTATGGCTACACCTTC.

The chain couples TRBV19 to TRBJ2-2; a possible D gene is TRBD2 (5 bases). This CDR3 has 12 amino acids. The V gene lost 4 bases and the J gene lost 11 bases, with 11 bases spanning the gap. In germline, CDR1 is LNHDA, CDR2 SQIVND (reference sequence). In DNA, the CDR3 is TGTGCCAGTAGTACGCGGGCCGCCGAGCTGTTTTTT. It codes for CASSTRAAELFF. The full variable domain, in which reference TRBV19 and TRBJ2-2 provide the parts outside the CDR3, is DGGITQSPKYLFRKEGQNVTLSCEQNLNHDAMYWYRQDPGQGLRLIYYSQIVNDFQKGDIAEGYSVSREKKESFPLTVTSAQKNPTAFYLCASSTRAAELFFGEGSRLTVL.

The gene calls are TRBV19 and TRBJ2-5, with D perhaps matching TRBD2 (6 bases). From germline, CDR1 is LNHDA and CDR2 SQIVND (reference sequence). The CDR3 extends over 13 amino acids. Trimming shortened V by 5 bases and J by 4 bases, and 11 bases separated the two germline ends. As DNA, the CDR3 is TGTGCCAGTAGTCCATCTAGCGTAGAGACCCAGTACTTC. Its translation: CASSPSSVETQYF.

This sequence joins TRBV7-9 and TRBJ2-1; 12 bases line up with TRBD2. V shed 5 bases, J shed 10 bases, and the junction held 3 bases outside the gene matches. Germline V gene data show CDR1 as SEHNR and CDR2 as FQNEAQ (reference sequence). The CDR3 runs to 13 residues. CDR3 nucleotides: TGTGCCAGCAGCACCGGACTAGCGGGAGAGCAGTTCTTC. Its translation: CASSTGLAGEQFF.

The J gene is TRBJ1-3, the V gene TRBV19; weak D call: TRBD1 (6 bases). This CDR3 is 16 amino acids long. Germline CDR1 LNHDA, CDR2 SQIVND (reference sequence). The V end lost 6 bases, the J end lost 7 bases, and 22 bases lay between the germline ends. CDR3 bases: TGTGCCAGTAGCGAGGGCCTGGACACCCAGGGGAACACCATATATTTT. It codes for CASSEGLDTQGNTIYF.

This sequence joins TRBV6-1 and TRBJ2-5; 14 bases are a match to TRBD2. Germline values: CDR1 MNHNS, CDR2 SASEGT. The junction had 9 bases not matched to a gene; V was cut back by 4 bases and J by 5 bases. The CDR3 consists of 17 residues. In nucleotides, the CDR3 is TGTGCCAGCAGTGCGGGACTAGCGGGAGATCGACCGGAGACCCAGTACTTC. Amino acids: CASSAGLAGDRPETQYF.

The rearrangement uses TRBV6-5 and TRBJ1-1; 7 bases align to TRBD1. V was pared by 8 bases and J by 4 bases, with 13 bases of the junction left unmatched. This CDR3 comprises 15 residues. Looked up from germline, CDR1 is MNHEY and CDR2 is SVGAGI. The CDR3 DNA is TGTGCCAGCGCAGGGGGGCGAGTATCGGGCACTGAAGCTTTCTTT. As protein: CASAGGRVSGTEAFF.

The chain joins TRBV24-1 to TRBJ2-5, with D hard to call. V dropped 4 bases and J dropped 10 bases, with 15 bases sitting between them. Germline V lookup: CDR1 KGHDR, CDR2 SFDVKD. The CDR3 sequence is 13 residues long. The CDR3 loop is CATSERHLGIQYF. The CDR3, as DNA: TGTGCCACCAGTGAGCGACATTTAGGTATCCAGTACTTC.

This rearrangement joins TRBV30 to TRBJ2-7; 13 bases match TRBD2. V gave up 2 bases and J gave up 7 bases; unmatched junction bases: 8. The CDR3 contains 15 residues. The germline V gene encodes CDR1 GTSNPN and CDR2 SVGIG (reference sequence). The CDR3 here is CAWSPTSGRAREQYF. The CDR3 DNA is TGTGCCTGGAGTCCCACTAGCGGGAGGGCCCGGGAGCAGTACTTC.

A single count supports this clone. V gene TRBV24-1 combines with J gene TRBJ2-2; 7 bases are shared with TRBD1. This CDR3 has 14 amino acids. The trim removed 7 bases at V and 6 bases at J, leaving 7 bases unmatched. Germline CDR1 is KGHDR and CDR2 is SFDVKD. Here the CDR3 reads CATSPTGWAGELFF. In nucleotides, the CDR3 is TGTGCCACCAGCCCGACAGGGTGGGCCGGGGAGCTGTTTTTT.

V gene TRBV19 combines with J gene TRBJ2-7; weak D call: TRBD2 (9 bases). CDR3 size: 19 residues. Germline V gives CDR1 LNHDA, CDR2 SQIVND (reference sequence). Trimming stripped 3 bases from V and 0 bases from J, with 24 bases between. This chain's CDR3 is CASSIKRTGLTSGSYEQYF. The CDR3 DNA reads as TGTGCCAGTAGTATTAAAAGGACAGGGTTGACTAGCGGCTCCTACGAGCAGTACTTC.